This T cell receptor (beta chain) is from a study of T cell responses to AZD1222 COVID-19 vaccine. Study results and limitations: Sampling that yielded the repertoires occurred only after the peak T cell response. Clonal diversity was possibly underestimated; the donors were predominantly white British and more often female. Regions left unmutated in variants are reportedly the target of nearly half of spike-specific TCRs.

Losses at the gene ends were 11 bases for V and 1 base for J; bases not matched to a gene: 10. CDR1 and CDR2 from the germline V gene are ENHRY and SYGVKD. The CDR3 covers 15 residues. For this clone: Its antigen remains unidentified.

Assay: immunoSEQ multiplex PCR; the TCRdb copy retains only in-frame clones and omits some. Counted here are about 200,000 clones, about nine tenths occurring once; the ten biggest clones make up about 3.5%. The chain is built from TRBV10-3 and TRBJ1-5, with 8 bases lining up with TRBD1. The material was peripheral blood, obtained 28 days after the second AZD1222 dose. This receptor was taken from an adult who received the AZD1222 COVID-19 vaccine. DNA of the CDR3: TGTGCCTCGGGGACAGGCCTTTGGAGCAATCAGCCCCAGCATTTT. Its translation is CASGTGLWSNQPQHF.